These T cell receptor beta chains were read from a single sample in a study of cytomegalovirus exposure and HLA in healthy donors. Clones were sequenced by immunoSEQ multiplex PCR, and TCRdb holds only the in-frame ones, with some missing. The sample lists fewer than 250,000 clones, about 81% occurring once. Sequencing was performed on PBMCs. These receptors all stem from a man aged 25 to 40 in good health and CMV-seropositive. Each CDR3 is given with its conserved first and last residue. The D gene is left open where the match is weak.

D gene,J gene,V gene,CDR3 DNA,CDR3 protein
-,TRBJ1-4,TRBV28,TGTGCCAGCAGTTGGGGGGGTAATGAAAAACTGTTTTTT,CASSWGGNEKLFF
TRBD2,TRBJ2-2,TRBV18,TGTGCCAGCTCACCAACTAGCGGGGGGACCGGGGAGCTGTTTTTT,CASSPTSGGTGELFF
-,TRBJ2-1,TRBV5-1,TGCGCCAGCAGCTTACCTATGGCGGGTCGTTACAATGAGCAGTTCTTC,CASSLPMAGRYNEQFF
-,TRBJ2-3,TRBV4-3,TGCGCCAGCAGCCAAGATCCGGGGCTAGCGAGCACAGATACGCAGTATTTT,CASSQDPGLASTDTQYF
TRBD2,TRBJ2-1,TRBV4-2,TGTGCCAGCAGCCAAGATCTTAGCGGGAGTGGGGATGAGCAGTTCTTC,CASSQDLSGSGDEQFF
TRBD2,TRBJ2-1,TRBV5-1,TGCGCCAGCAGCTGGGCGGGGGGGCAAGGGAATGAGCAGTTCTTC,CASSWAGGQGNEQFF
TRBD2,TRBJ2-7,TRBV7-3,TGTGCCAGCAGCTTAACCGGACTAGCGGCCACCTACGAGCAGTACTTC,CASSLTGLAATYEQYF
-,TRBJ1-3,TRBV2,TGTGCCAGCAGGCCCTGGGGCCGGAGCTCTGGAAACACCATATATTTT,CASRPWGRSSGNTIYF
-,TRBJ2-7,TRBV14,TGTGCCAGCAGCCAGACTACTACCGAGTACGAGCAGTACTTC,CASSQTTTEYEQYF
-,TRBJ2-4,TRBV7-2,TGTGCCAGCAGCTTAGGGAGCGCCAAAAACATTCAGTACTTC,CASSLGSAKNIQYF
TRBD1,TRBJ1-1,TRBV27,TGTGCCAGCAGTTTAAAGCTCGGGACAGGGATGAACACTGAAGCTTTCTTT,CASSLKLGTGMNTEAFF
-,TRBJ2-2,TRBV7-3,TGTGCCAGCAGTCCAAAGGGGACCGGGGAGCTGTTTTTT,CASSPKGTGELFF
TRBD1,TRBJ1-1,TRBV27,TGTGCCAGCAGTTTGTACAGGGGGAGTACTGAAGCTTTCTTT,CASSLYRGSTEAFF
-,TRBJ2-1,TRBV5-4,TGTGCCAGCAGCTTGGAGCGGAGATCCTACAATGAGCAGTTCTTC,CASSLERRSYNEQFF
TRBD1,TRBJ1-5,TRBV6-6,TGTGCCACCATGGGAGACAGGGTAGGACAGCCCCAGCATTTT,CATMGDRVGQPQHF
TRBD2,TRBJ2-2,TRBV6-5,TGTGCCGCGGGAGGGGCGAACACCGGGGAGCTGTTTTTT,CAAGGANTGELFF
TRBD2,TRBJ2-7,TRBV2,TGTGCCAGCAGTGTTGGGGACTACTCCTACGAGCAGTACTTC,CASSVGDYSYEQYF
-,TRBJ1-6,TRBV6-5,TGTGCCAGCAGTTATACGGACAGCTATAATTCACCCCTCCACTTT,CASSYTDSYNSPLHF